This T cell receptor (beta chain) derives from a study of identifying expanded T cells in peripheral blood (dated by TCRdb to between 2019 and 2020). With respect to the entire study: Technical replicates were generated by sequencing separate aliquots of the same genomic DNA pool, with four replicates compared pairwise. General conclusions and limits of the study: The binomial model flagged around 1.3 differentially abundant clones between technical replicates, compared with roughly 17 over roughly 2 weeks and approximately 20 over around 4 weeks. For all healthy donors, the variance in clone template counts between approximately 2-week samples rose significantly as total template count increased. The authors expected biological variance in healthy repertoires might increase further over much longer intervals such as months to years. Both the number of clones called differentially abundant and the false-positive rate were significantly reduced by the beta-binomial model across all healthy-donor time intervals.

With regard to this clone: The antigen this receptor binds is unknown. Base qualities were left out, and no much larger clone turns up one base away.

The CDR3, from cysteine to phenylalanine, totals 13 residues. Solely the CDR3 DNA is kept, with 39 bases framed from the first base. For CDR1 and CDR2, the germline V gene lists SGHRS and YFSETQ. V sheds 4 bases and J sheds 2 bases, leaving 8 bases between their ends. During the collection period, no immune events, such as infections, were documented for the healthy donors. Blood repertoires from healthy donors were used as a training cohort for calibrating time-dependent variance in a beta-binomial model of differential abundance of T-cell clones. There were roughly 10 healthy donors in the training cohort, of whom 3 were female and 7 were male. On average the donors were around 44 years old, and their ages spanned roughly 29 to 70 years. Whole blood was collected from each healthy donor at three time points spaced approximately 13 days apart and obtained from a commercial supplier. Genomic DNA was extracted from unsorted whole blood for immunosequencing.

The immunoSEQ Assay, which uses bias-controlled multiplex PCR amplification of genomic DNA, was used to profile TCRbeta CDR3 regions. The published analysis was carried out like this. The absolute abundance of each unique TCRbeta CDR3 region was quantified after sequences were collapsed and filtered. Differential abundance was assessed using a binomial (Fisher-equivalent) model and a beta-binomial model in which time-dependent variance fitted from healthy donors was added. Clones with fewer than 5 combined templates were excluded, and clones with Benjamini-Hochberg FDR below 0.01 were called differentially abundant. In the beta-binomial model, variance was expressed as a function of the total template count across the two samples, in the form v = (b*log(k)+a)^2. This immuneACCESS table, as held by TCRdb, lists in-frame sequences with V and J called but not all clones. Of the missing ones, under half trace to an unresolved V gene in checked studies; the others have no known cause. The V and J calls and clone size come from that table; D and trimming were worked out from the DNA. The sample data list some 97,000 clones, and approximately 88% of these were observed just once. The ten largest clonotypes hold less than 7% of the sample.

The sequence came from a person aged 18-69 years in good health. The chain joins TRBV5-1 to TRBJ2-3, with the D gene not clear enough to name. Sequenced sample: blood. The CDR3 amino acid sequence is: CASSLRTTDTQYF. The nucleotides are TGCGCCAGCAGCCTGCGGACCACAGATACGCAGTATTTT.